The clone carrying this T cell receptor (beta chain) was detected ten times or more. The data were taken from a study of molecular identifiers for immune sequencing clone quantification. Via MiXCR, TCRdb re-called the PCR reads, giving one row per CDR3 protein. The data hold approximately 59,000 distinct CDR3 sequences, with around 18% observed a single time. The CDR3 is made up of 17 amino acids. The germline V gene encodes CDR1 MDHEN and CDR2 SYDVKM. V was clipped by 5 bases and J by 3 bases; unmatched bases: 12. Source material: naive CD8+ T cells from blood, with Jurkat cell RNA spiked in. Subset given: FACS-sorted CD8+CD4-CCR7+CD45RA+ naive T cells. The sequence was collected from a human donor in good health. Some libraries in this study had Jurkat cell RNA spiked in. The chain links TRBV28 to TRBJ1-1; 10 nucleotides match TRBD1. CDR3 bases: TGTGCCAGCAGTATACTCAACCGGGACAGGGGTCACACTGAAGCTTTCTTT. As protein: CASSILNRDRGHTEAFF.